The sequence of this T cell receptor (beta chain) was determined in a study of response to subunit inactivated influenza vaccine (dated by TCRdb to 2017 to 2018). Looking at the study overall: Deep quantitative profiling of the T cell receptor repertoire was used in the study to follow responses to a trivalent subunit inactivated influenza vaccine. Overall study outcomes, separate from this receptor: It was suggested by the authors that each seasonal influenza vaccination may recruit only a limited number of new T cells.

Spanning cysteine to phenylalanine, the CDR3 consists of 16 amino acids. Only the CDR3 DNA is retained, 48 bases long and in frame from the first base. The V end gives up 2 bases and the J end 2 bases, leaving 6 bases in the junction not matched to a gene. In the germline V gene, CDR1 corresponds to LGHNA and CDR2 to YNFKEQ. This clonotype was detected a few times. What this receptor recognizes is not known. No clone much larger than this one lies a single base away; base qualities are absent. Libraries were built with RT-PCR. The reads were generated on an Illumina HiSeq 2500. Clones were called with MiXCR by TCRdb after fastp trimmed the public reads at Q25, and only in-frame beta chains were retained. Duplicate CDR3 protein sequences are folded into a single record with the most common DNA and genes. This sample is represented by about 620,000 distinct CDR3 sequences; approximately 10% of them were singletons. The ten largest clones represent approximately 10% of the sample.

These records were also assigned to another study, of T cells expressing NK-cell markers. Taken from the second paper: TCR beta cDNA libraries were prepared using 5'RACE template switching, which introduced a universal primer site and unique molecular identifiers. TCR beta-chain repertoires were profiled in sorted CD3+CD56+NKG2C+, CD3+CD56+NKG2C- and CD3+CD56-NKG2C+ T-cell subsets from fewer than 10 donors. Among the eight sequenced donors, seven were HCMV-seropositive and one was HCMV-seronegative. To restrict sorting to alphabetaTCR-expressing T cells, an anti-gammadeltaTCR antibody was added in several experiments. In more than 5 donors, the dominant CD3+CD56+NKG2C+ clonotypes were found to rank among the top 10 CD8+ clonotypes and to make up about 1.0-7.5% of CD8+ T cells. Those dominant clonotypes were again the most abundant among CD3+CD56-NKG2C+ cells in several donors, at about 28.3-65%. Whether the expanded NKG2C-expressing T cell clones were specific for HCMV antigens remained unclear. Randomly selected healthy volunteers, three men and five women, were used as the eight sequenced donors. A commercial ELISA kit detecting HCMV-specific IgG in serum was used to determine HCMV serostatus. Peripheral blood mononuclear cells were isolated from blood by Ficoll density gradient centrifugation. For six donors, bulk peripheral blood T-cell repertoires were additionally sequenced from unsorted PBMC. cDNA synthesis was primed from the TCR beta constant segment and was followed by two successive PCR amplification steps. Libraries were sequenced as 2 x 150 bp reads on Illumina HiSeq 2000/2500, MiSeq or NextSeq. MIGEC was used to demultiplex reads and group reads by UMI, and MiTCR was used to assemble and quantify clonotypes. To exclude erroneous sequences, any TCR cDNA sequence not supported by at least two reads was discarded. The tcR package was used for downstream repertoire analysis, with clonotypes matched between fractions based on CDR3 nucleotide sequence plus V segment. Antigen specificity was annotated against VDJdb with VDJmatch, allowing one amino acid substitution in CDR3.

The chain joins TRBV4-2 to TRBJ2-1, with 7 bases matching TRBD2. The sample consisted of PBMCs from blood, taken on the day of vaccination. The sequence was obtained from a man aged 50-60 years who received an inactivated influenza vaccine. Donor details come from another sample of the same person, matched by shared clones. The DNA sequence is TGTGCCAGCAGCCAATCAGGCGGGGGACCCTACAATGAGCAGTTCTTC. Its protein product is CASSQSGGGPYNEQFF.